This entry lists 7 T cell receptor beta chains sequenced from one sample in a study of T cell changes during pregnancy in multiple sclerosis (dated by TCRdb to between 2018 and 2020). The library was made by the immunoSEQ multiplex PCR assay. Held by TCRdb, this immuneACCESS table contains in-frame sequences only and omits some clones. Under half of the omission traces to an unresolved V gene where checked; the cause of the rest is unknown. The sample includes 40,000 to 50,000 clones, with around 92% observed a single time. The ten largest clones capture roughly 0.55% of the sample. Material: CD4+ T cells from peripheral blood mononuclear cells, obtained in the third trimester of pregnancy. These receptors came from a female donor with multiple sclerosis, enrolled in a pregnancy study.

This clone appeared once. This rearrangement joins TRBV6-6 to TRBJ2-4; possible D gene TRBD1, 6 bases. Trimming took 0 bases from V and 6 from J, leaving 12 bases between them. The length of the CDR3 is 15 residues. From germline, CDR1 is MNHNY and CDR2 SVGAGI (reference sequence). The CDR3 DNA follows: TGTGCCAGCAGTTACTCACCAGGGGCAGGAAACATTCAGTACTTC. Encoded protein: CASSYSPGAGNIQYF.

The CDR3 sequence is CASSSLAGATYEQYF. DNA for the CDR3: TGTGCCAGCAGCTCGCTAGCGGGAGCCACCTACGAGCAGTACTTC. The rearrangement joins TRBV7-9 to TRBJ2-7, with 10 bases fitting TRBD2. The CDR3 loop spans 15 amino acids. Germline-derived CDR1 and CDR2 are SEHNR and FQNEAQ (reference sequence). The trim removed 4 bases at V and 2 bases at J, leaving 5 bases unmatched.

V and J are TRBV7-9 and TRBJ2-7, with 7 nucleotides matching TRBD1. The CDR3 has 15 residues. The germline CDR1 and CDR2 sequences are SEHNR and FQNEAQ (reference sequence). Trimming removed 7 bases from V and 5 bases from J; junction bases left unmatched: 14. The DNA of the CDR3 is TGTGCCAGCATCCCGCCGACAGGGAGTATCCACGAGCAGTACTTC. Its translation: CASIPPTGSIHEQYF.

The V and J genes are TRBV10-3 and TRBJ1-3; no definite D call. CDR3 length: 13 residues. The V end was cut by 2 bases, the J end by 4 bases, with 6 bases between. Germline V lookup: CDR1 ENHRY, CDR2 SYGVKD. CDR3 protein: CAISEGHGNTIYF. In DNA form, the CDR3 reads TGTGCCATCAGTGAGGGGCACGGAAACACCATATATTTT.

The chain joins TRBV18 to TRBJ2-4; D remains unclear. Trimming cost V 2 bases and J 0 bases, with 14 bases left between them. Germline V gene data show CDR1 as KGHSH and CDR2 as LQKENI. This CDR3 region has 17 residues. CDR3 nucleotides: TGTGCCAGCTCACCAAGAGGCGGCTCCTTAGCCAAAAACATTCAGTACTTC. Translated: CASSPRGGSLAKNIQYF.

The rearrangement links TRBV6-6 to TRBJ1-5; 11 nucleotides match TRBD1. This CDR3 spans 14 amino acids. Germline values: CDR1 MNHNY, CDR2 SVGAGI (reference sequence). The V gene end was trimmed by 8 bases and the J gene end by 5 bases; junction bases not matched to a gene: 5. For the CDR3, the DNA is TGTGCCAGCCTTCGGGACAGGGGGGATCAGCCCCAGCATTTT. Translated, it gives CASLRDRGDQPQHF.

V usage is TRBV19 and J usage is TRBJ1-1, with D perhaps TRBD1 (5 bases). Germline CDR1 is LNHDA and CDR2 is SQIVND (reference sequence). The CDR3 spans 14 residues. V lost 6 bases to trimming and J lost 1 base, with 12 bases between them. CDR3 DNA sequence: TGTGCCAGTAGGTCAGGGCTGAGGAACACTGAAGCTTTCTTT. The encoded protein is CASRSGLRNTEAFF.